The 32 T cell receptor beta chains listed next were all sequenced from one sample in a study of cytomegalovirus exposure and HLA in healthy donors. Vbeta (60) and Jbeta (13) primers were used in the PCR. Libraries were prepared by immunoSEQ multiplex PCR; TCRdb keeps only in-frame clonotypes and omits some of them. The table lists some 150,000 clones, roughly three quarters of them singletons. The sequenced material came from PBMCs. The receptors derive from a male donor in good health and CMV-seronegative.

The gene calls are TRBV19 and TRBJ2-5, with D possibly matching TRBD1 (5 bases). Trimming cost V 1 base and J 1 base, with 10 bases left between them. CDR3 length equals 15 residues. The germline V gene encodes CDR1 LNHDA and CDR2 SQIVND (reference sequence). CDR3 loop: CASSIARTLQETQYF. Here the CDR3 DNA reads TGTGCCAGTAGTATAGCCCGGACACTCCAAGAGACCCAGTACTTC.

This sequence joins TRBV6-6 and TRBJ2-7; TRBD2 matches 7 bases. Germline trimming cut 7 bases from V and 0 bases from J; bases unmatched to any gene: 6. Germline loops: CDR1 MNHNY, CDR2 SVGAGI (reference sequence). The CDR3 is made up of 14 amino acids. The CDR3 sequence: CASTSGENSYEQYF. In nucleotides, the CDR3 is TGTGCCAGCACCAGCGGGGAAAACTCCTACGAGCAGTACTTC.

The CDR3 sequence is CASRRQGGASYEQYF. The DNA of the CDR3 is TGCGCCAGCCGCCGGCAGGGGGGCGCCTCCTACGAGCAGTACTTC. This chain links TRBV5-1 with TRBJ2-7, with a weak D call TRBD1 (7 bases). Trimming removed 7 bases from V and 0 bases from J, with 17 bases in between. From germline, CDR1 is SGHRS and CDR2 YFSETQ. The CDR3 has 15 amino acids.

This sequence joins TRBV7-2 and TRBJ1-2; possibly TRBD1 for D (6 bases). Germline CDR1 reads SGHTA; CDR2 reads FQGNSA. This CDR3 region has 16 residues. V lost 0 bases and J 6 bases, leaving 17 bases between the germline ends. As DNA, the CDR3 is TGTGCCAGCAGCTTAGCCCTAACAGGGCTCTCTCATGGCTACACCTTC. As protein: CASSLALTGLSHGYTF.

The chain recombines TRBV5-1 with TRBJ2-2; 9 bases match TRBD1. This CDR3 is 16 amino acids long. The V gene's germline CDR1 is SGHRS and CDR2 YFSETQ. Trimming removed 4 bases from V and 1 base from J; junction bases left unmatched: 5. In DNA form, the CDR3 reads TGCGCCAGCAGCCCTTACAGGGGGCAGAACACCGGGGAGCTGTTTTTT. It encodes CASSPYRGQNTGELFF.

The DNA for the CDR3 is TGTGCCAGTAGTAGCGAGTCCTCTGGAAACACCATATATTTT. Translation gives CASSSESSGNTIYF. V and J are TRBV19 and TRBJ1-3; unclear D gene. Between the trimmed V and J ends, which lost 4 bases and 0 bases, there was a span of 7 bases. This CDR3 is built from 14 residues. Germline loops: CDR1 LNHDA, CDR2 SQIVND (reference sequence).

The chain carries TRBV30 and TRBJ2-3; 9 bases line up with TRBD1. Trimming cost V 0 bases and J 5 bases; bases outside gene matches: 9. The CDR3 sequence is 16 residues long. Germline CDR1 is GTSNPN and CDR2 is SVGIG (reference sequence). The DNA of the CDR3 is TGTGCCTGGAGTGTAACGGACAGGGGTATTGTAGATACGCAGTATTTT. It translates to CAWSVTDRGIVDTQYF. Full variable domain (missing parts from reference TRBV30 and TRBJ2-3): SQTIHQWPATLVQPVGSPLSLECTVEGTSNPNLYWYRQAAGRGLQLLFYSVGIGQISSEVPQNLSASRPQDRQFILSSKKLLLSDSGFYLCAWSVTDRGIVDTQYFGPGTRLTVL.

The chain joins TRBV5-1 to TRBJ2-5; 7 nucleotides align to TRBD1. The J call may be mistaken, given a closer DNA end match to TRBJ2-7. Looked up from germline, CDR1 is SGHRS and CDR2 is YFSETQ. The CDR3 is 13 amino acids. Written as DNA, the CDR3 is TGCGCCAGCAGCTTAAGGGGGCACCACGAGCAGTACTTC. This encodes CASSLRGHHEQYF.

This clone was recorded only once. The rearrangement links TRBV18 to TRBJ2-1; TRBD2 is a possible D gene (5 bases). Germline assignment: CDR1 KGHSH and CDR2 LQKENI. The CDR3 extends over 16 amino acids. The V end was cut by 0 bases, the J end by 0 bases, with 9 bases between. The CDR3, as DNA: TGTGCCAGCTCACCACCGACCGGGGTCTCCTACAATGAGCAGTTCTTC. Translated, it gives CASSPPTGVSYNEQFF.

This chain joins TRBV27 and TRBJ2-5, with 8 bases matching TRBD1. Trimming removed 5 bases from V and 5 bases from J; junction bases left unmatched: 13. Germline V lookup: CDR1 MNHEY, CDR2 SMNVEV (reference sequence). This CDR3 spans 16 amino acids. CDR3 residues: CASSPARDRLRETQYF. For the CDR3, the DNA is TGTGCCAGCAGTCCCGCCCGGGACAGGTTGCGGGAGACCCAGTACTTC.

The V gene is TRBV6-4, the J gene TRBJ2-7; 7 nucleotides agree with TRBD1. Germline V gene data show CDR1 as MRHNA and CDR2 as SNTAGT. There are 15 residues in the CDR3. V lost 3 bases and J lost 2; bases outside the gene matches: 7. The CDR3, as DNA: TGTGCCAGCAGTGAAAAAGACAGGGTGCCCTACGAGCAGTACTTC. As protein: CASSEKDRVPYEQYF.

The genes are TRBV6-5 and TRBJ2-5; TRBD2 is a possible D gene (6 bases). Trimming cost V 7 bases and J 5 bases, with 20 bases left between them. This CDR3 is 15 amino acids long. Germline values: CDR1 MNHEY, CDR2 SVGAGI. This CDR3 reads CASTQPGLLGETQYF. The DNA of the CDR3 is TGTGCCAGCACTCAACCGGGACTCTTAGGGGAGACCCAGTACTTC.

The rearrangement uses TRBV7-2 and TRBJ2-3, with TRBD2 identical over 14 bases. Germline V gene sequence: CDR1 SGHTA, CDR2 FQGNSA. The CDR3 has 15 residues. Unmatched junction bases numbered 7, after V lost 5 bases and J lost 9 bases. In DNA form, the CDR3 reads TGTGCCAGCAGCAGCGGGACTAGCGGGGGTGTGACGCAGTATTTT. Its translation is CASSSGTSGGVTQYF.

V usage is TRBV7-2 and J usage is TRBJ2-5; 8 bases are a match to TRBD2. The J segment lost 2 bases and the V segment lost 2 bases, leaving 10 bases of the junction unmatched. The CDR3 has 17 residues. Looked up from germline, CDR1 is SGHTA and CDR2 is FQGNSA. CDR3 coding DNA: TGTGCCAGCAGCTTAACCATTCGGGGGGGGGATCAAGAGACCCAGTACTTC. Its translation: CASSLTIRGGDQETQYF.

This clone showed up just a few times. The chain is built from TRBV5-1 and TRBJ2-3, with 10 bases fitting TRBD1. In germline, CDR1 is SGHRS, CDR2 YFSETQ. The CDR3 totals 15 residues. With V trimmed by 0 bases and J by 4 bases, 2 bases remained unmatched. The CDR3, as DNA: TGCGCCAGCAGCTTGGGGACAGGGGGGGCAGATACGCAGTATTTT. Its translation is CASSLGTGGADTQYF.

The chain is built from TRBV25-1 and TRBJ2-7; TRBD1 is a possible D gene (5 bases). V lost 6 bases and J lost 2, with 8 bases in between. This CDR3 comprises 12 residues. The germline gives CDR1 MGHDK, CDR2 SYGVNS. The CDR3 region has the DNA TGTGCCAGCAGGGGGCTAGCCTACGAGCAGTACTTC. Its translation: CASRGLAYEQYF.

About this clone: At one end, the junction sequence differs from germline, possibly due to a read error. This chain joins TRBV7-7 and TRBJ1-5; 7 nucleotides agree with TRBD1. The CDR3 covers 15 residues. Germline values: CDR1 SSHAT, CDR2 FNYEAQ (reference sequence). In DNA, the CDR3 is TGTGCTAGCAGCTTCACAGGGGCCCCTTATCAGCCCCAGCATTTT. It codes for CASSFTGAPYQPQHF.

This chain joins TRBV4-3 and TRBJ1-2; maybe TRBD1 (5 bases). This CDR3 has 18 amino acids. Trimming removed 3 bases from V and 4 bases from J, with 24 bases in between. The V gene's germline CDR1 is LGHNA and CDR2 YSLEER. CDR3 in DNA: TGCGCCAGCAGCCACTCGCGGGGCGGGGGGACGGGGGGCTATGGCTACACCTTC. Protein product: CASSHSRGGGTGGYGYTF.

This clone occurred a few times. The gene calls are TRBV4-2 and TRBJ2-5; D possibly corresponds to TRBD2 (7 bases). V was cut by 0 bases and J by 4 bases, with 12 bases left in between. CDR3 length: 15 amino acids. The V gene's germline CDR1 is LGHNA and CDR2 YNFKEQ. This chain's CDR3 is CASSQDKGGPETQYF. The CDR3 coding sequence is TGTGCCAGCAGCCAAGATAAGGGGGGGCCAGAGACCCAGTACTTC.

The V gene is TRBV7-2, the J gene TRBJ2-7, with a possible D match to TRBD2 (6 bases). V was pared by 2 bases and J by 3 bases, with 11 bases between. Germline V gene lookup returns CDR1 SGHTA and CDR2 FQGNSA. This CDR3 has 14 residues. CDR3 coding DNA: TGTGCCAGCAGCTTAAGTACCGGGGGCTACGAGCAGTACTTC. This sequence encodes CASSLSTGGYEQYF.

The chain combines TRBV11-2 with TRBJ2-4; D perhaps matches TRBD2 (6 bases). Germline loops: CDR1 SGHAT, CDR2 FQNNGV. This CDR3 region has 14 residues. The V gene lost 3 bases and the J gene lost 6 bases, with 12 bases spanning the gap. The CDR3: CASSFPGVGNIQYF. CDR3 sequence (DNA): TGTGCCAGCAGCTTTCCGGGGGTAGGAAACATTCAGTACTTC.

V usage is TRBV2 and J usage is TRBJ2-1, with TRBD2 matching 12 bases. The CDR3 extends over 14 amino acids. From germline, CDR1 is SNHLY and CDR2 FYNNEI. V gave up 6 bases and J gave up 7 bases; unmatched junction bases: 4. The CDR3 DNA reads TGTGCCAGCAGCGCACTAGCGGGGGGTAATGAGCAGTTCTTC. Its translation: CASSALAGGNEQFF. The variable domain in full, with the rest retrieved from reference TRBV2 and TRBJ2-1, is EPEVTQTPSHQVTQMGQEVILRCVPISNHLYFYWYRQILGQKVEFLVSFYNNEISEKSEIFDDQFSVERPDGSNFTLKIRSTKLEDSAMYFCASSALAGGNEQFFGPGTRLTVL.

CDR3: CASSQTGPTEAFF. The CDR3 DNA follows: TGCGCCAGCAGCCAGACAGGGCCCACTGAAGCTTTCTTT. The chain combines TRBV10-2 with TRBJ1-1; 7 bases map to TRBD1. There are 13 residues in the CDR3. CDR1 is WSHSY and CDR2 is SAAADI in the germline V gene. The V and J ends lost 6 bases and 4 bases, in that order; junction bases with no gene match: 5.

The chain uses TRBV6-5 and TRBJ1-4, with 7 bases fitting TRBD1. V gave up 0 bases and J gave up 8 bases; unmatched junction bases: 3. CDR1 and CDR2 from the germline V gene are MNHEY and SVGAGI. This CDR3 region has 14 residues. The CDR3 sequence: CASSYSGGGEKLFF. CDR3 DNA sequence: TGTGCCAGCAGTTACTCAGGGGGCGGAGAAAAACTGTTTTTT.

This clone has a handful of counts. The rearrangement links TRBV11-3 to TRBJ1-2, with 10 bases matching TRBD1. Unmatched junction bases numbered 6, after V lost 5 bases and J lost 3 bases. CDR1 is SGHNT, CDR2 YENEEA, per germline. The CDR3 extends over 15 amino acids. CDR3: CASSNRDRGDYGYTF. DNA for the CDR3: TGTGCCAGCAGCAACCGGGACAGGGGCGACTATGGCTACACCTTC.

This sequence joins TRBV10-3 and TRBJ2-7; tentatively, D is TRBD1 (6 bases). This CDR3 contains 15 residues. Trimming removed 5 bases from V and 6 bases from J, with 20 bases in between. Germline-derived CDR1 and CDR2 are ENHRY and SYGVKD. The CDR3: CAISKAGDTEGEQYF. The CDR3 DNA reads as TGTGCCATCAGTAAGGCCGGGGACACTGAAGGCGAGCAGTACTTC.

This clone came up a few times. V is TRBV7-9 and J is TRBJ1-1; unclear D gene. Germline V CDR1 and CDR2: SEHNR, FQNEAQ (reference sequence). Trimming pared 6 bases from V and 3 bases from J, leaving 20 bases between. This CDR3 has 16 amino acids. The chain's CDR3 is CASSPQLPPGDTEAFF. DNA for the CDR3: TGTGCCAGCAGTCCCCAACTGCCCCCGGGAGACACTGAAGCTTTCTTT.

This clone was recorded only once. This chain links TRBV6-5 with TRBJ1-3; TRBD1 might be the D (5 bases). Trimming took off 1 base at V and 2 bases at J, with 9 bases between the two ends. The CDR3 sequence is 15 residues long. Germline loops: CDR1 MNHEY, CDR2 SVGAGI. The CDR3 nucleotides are TGTGCCAGCAGTTACTGGGGGGATACTGGAAACACCATATATTTT. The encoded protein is CASSYWGDTGNTIYF.

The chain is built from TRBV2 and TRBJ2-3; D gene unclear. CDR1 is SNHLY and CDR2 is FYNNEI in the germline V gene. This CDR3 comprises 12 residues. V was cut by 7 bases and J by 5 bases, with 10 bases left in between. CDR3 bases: TGTGCCAGCACGAGATCCGAAGATACGCAGTATTTT. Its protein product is CASTRSEDTQYF.

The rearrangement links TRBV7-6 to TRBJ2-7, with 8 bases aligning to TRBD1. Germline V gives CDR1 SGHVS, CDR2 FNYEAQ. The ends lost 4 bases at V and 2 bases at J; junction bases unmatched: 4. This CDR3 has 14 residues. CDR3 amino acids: CASSSGTGTYEQYF. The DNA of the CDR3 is TGTGCCAGCAGCTCGGGGACAGGTACCTACGAGCAGTACTTC.

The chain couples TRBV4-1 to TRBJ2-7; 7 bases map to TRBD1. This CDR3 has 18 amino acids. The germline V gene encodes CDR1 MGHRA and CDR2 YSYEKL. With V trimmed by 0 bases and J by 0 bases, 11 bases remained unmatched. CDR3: CASSQEGGQVQSSYEQYF. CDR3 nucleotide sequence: TGCGCCAGCAGCCAAGAAGGGGGCCAGGTTCAGAGCTCCTACGAGCAGTACTTC.

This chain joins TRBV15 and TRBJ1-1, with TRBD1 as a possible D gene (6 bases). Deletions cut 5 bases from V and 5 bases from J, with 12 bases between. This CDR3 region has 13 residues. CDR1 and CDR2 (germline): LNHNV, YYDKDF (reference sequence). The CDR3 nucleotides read TGTGCCACCAGCTTGCGACAGGAGACTGAAGCTTTCTTT. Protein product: CATSLRQETEAFF.